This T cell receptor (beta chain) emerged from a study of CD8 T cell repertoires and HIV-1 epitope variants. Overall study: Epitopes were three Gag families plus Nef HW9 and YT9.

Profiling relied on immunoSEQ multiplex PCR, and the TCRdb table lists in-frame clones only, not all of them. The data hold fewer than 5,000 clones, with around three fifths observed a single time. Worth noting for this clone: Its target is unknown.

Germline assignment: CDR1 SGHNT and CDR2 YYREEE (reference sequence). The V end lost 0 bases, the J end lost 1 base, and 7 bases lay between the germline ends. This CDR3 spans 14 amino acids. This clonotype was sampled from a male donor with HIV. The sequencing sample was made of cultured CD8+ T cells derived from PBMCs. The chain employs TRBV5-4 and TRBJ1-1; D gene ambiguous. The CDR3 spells CASSLERWNTEAFF. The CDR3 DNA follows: TGTGCCAGCAGCTTGGAGCGCTGGAACACTGAAGCTTTCTTT.